Listed below are T cell receptor beta chains from one sample, sequenced in a study of T cells in Graves' hyperthyroidism and ophthalmopathy. TCRdb re-analysed the multiplex PCR reads in MiXCR, keeping a single row per CDR3 protein. The sample includes 500,000 to 700,000 distinct CDR3 sequences, approximately 15% of them seen just once. Sequenced: blood. The source is a woman aged 18-30 years with Graves' hyperthyroidism. CDR3s include the opening cysteine and the closing phenylalanine or tryptophan. D genes are given only for firm matches. A clone size is listed for some rows: how often the clone was seen (once, few, many), or a class if it is expanded.

>TRBV20-1|.|TRBJ1-5|12|.
TGCAGTGCTTCAAGTAGCAATCAGCCCCAGCATTTT
CSASSSNQPQHF
>TRBV11-2|TRBD1|TRBJ1-6|14|.
TGTGCCAGCAGTGGGACAGGCCCCCAAATGCCCCTCCACTTT
CASSGTGPQMPLHF
>TRBV6-1|TRBD2|TRBJ2-7|16|.
TGTGCCAGCAGTGAAAGCGGGACTAGCGGTTCCTACGAGCAGTACTTC
CASSESGTSGSYEQYF
>TRBV2|TRBD2|TRBJ2-7|16|many
TGTGCCAGCACTCGAACTAGGCAGCGGGGGAACTACGAGCAGTACTTC
CASTRTRQRGNYEQYF
>TRBV24-1|TRBD1|TRBJ1-1|15|.
TGTGCCACCAGTGATCCGGGACAGGGGGCAACTGAAGCTTTCTTT
CATSDPGQGATEAFF
>TRBV20-1|.|TRBJ2-4|15|.
TGCAGTGCTAGTGGTGGGGGAGTAGCCAAAAACATTCAGTACTTC
CSASGGGVAKNIQYF
>TRBV20-1|TRBD1|TRBJ1-6|15|.
TGCAGTGCTCAGACAGGGGGTCGCATCAATTCACCCCTCCACTTT
CSAQTGGRINSPLHF
>TRBV7-2|.|TRBJ2-7|14|.
TGTGCCAGCACTATCACCGGGGGGCCCTACGAGCAGTACTTC
CASTITGGPYEQYF
>TRBV6-5|.|TRBJ1-5|15|few
TGTGCCAGCAGTCCAGACAGCATAGGCAATCAGCCCCAGCATTTT
CASSPDSIGNQPQHF
>TRBV24-1|.|TRBJ2-3|16|many
TGTGCCACCAGTGAAGGGCGACAGTATCGCACAGATACGCAGTATTTT
CATSEGRQYRTDTQYF
>TRBV7-2|.|TRBJ2-7|12|.
TGTGCCAGCAGCTTAAGCGACTACGAGCAGTACTTC
CASSLSDYEQYF
>TRBV19|.|TRBJ2-4|14|.
TGTGCCAGTAGCCTCGTTGGGGGGAATAACATTCAGTACTTC
CASSLVGGNNIQYF
>TRBV20-1|TRBD1|TRBJ1-2|16|few
TGCAGTGCTAGAGATCCACAGGGGGAGGTTTTATATGGCTACACCTTC
CSARDPQGEVLYGYTF
>TRBV18|.|TRBJ2-7|16|few
TGTGCCAGCTCACCACGGATCCGGGGAGGAGCCTACGAGCAGTACTTC
CASSPRIRGGAYEQYF
>TRBV12-3/TRBV12-4|TRBD1|TRBJ1-3|19|.
TGTGCCAGCAGTTTAGATGCCCGGACAGGGGGACTTTCGGGAAACACCATATATTTT
CASSLDARTGGLSGNTIYF
>TRBV4-1|.|TRBJ2-5|12|few
TGCGCCAGCAGCCAAGATCTGACTACCCAGTACTTC
CASSQDLTTQYF
>TRBV20-1|.|TRBJ2-2|16|many
TGCAGTGCCACCCTCAGAGTTCGAGGGAGAACCGGGGAGCTGTTTTTT
CSATLRVRGRTGELFF
>TRBV12-3/TRBV12-4|TRBD1|TRBJ2-7|14|many
TGTGCCAGCAGAGGAGGACAGGGGGCGAGAGAGCAGTACTTC
CASRGGQGAREQYF
>TRBV10-3|.|TRBJ1-3|14|.
TGTGCCATCAGTTACAGGGTCTCTGGAAACACCATATATTTT
CAISYRVSGNTIYF
>TRBV28|.|TRBJ1-5|15|.
TGTGCCAGCAGTTTTACAGGGAAGGGGAATCAGCCCCAGCATTTT
CASSFTGKGNQPQHF
>TRBV6-1|.|TRBJ2-1|14|many
TGTGCCAGCAGTGGACCGGGACACGCGAATGAGCAGTTCTTC
CASSGPGHANEQFF
>TRBV2|.|TRBJ2-5|16|many
TGTGCCACTATTAGCTCCAAGGGCGGGCTGGAGGAGACCCAGTACTTC
CATISSKGGLEETQYF
>TRBV11-2|TRBD2|TRBJ2-3|14|many
TGTGCCAGCAGCTCTAGCGGGAGAACAGATACGCAGTATTTT
CASSSSGRTDTQYF
>TRBV2|TRBD1|TRBJ1-4|13|once
TGTGCCAGCAGTGTGGGACAGGGAGTAAAACTGTTTTTT
CASSVGQGVKLFF
>TRBV18|TRBD1|TRBJ1-1|16|few
TGTGCCAGCTCAACGGGGACAGGGGGCGGGGGCACTGAAGCTTTCTTT
CASSTGTGGGGTEAFF
>TRBV7-3|.|TRBJ2-5|13|many
TGTGCCAGCAGCAGGGACGTAGGGGAGACCCAGTACTTC
CASSRDVGETQYF
>TRBV29-1|.|TRBJ2-7|13|.
TGCAGCGTTGATGGGGACAAGGACTACGAGCAGTACTTC
CSVDGDKDYEQYF
>TRBV5-6|.|TRBJ1-1|15|few
TGTGCCAGCAGCTTTAGACAGACTTGGAACACTGAAGCTTTCTTT
CASSFRQTWNTEAFF
>TRBV12-3/TRBV12-4|.|TRBJ2-7|15|many
TGTGCCAGCAGTTTATCCAGCGGGTGGGGCACCGAGCAGTACTTC
CASSLSSGWGTEQYF
>TRBV5-5|.|TRBJ2-6|18|.
TGTGCCAGCAGCTCTCGGACAGAATTGTCCTCTGGGGCCAACGTCCTGACTTTC
CASSSRTELSSGANVLTF
>TRBV20-1|TRBD2|TRBJ2-7|14|.
TGCAGTGCTAGACCTAGCGGGGGGGCCTACGAGCAGTACTTC
CSARPSGGAYEQYF
>TRBV12-3/TRBV12-4|.|TRBJ1-4|14|many
TGTGCCAGCGGTGCTGCGGGGTTGGATGAAAAACTGTTTTTT
CASGAAGLDEKLFF
>TRBV6-1|TRBD1|TRBJ2-7|16|few
TGTGCCAGCAGTGAAGCGCCGGGACAGGGGTCTGGCGAGCAGTACTTC
CASSEAPGQGSGEQYF
>TRBV27|TRBD2|TRBJ2-3|16|many
TGTGCCAGCAGTTTACGCCCTAGCGGGGGGCTCGATACGCAGTATTTT
CASSLRPSGGLDTQYF
>TRBV13|.|TRBJ1-6|15|few
TGTGCCAGCAGCTTCTCTTTTCCATATAATTCACCCCTCCACTTT
CASSFSFPYNSPLHF
>TRBV6-1|.|TRBJ1-1|13|few
TGTGCCAGCAGTCCTCGATGGACGGATGAAGCTTTCTTT
CASSPRWTDEAFF
>TRBV5-8|TRBD2|TRBJ2-3|17|many
TGTGCCAGCAGCGAAGAGAGGAGCGGGGGGGCTAGAGATACGCAGTATTTT
CASSEERSGGARDTQYF
>TRBV12-3/TRBV12-4|TRBD2|TRBJ2-5|16|many
TGTGCCAGCAGTTTAGATGCCGGGGGGGGGACAGAGACCCAGTACTTC
CASSLDAGGGTETQYF
>TRBV7-3|.|TRBJ2-2|13|few
TGTGCCAGCAGCTCAGAGAACACCGGGGAGCTGTTTTTT
CASSSENTGELFF
>TRBV6-1|.|TRBJ1-3|16|few
TGTGCCAGCAGGCCGCAGGGGCGGAAGGCGGGAAACACCATATATTTT
CASRPQGRKAGNTIYF
>TRBV28|.|TRBJ1-2|13|many
TGTGCCAGCAGTTCCTTAGGTTGGGGTGGCTACACCTTC
CASSSLGWGGYTF
>TRBV5-6|.|TRBJ1-2|15|many
TGTGCCAGCAGCATATCCGGGACGCCGATTTATGGCTACACCTTC
CASSISGTPIYGYTF
>TRBV4-1|TRBD1|TRBJ2-5|16|.
TGCGCCAGCAGCCAAGCCACCAGGACAGGGCAAGAGACCCAGTACTTC
CASSQATRTGQETQYF
>TRBV19|.|TRBJ2-2|13|.
TGTGCCAGTACCGCAGGGGCCACCGGGGAGCTGTTTTTT
CASTAGATGELFF
>TRBV3-1|.|TRBJ1-6|16|few
TGTGCCAGCAGCCAACGGCCCCCCGGGATCAATTCACCCCTCCACTTT
CASSQRPPGINSPLHF
>TRBV7-3|.|TRBJ2-3|13|.
TGTGCCAGCAGCCCAGTGGGGGAAGGTACGCAGTATTTT
CASSPVGEGTQYF
>TRBV3-1|.|TRBJ2-3|16|many
TGTGCCAGCAGCCAAGGACGCGGGATGGGTACAGATACGCAGTATTTT
CASSQGRGMGTDTQYF
>TRBV28|.|TRBJ2-1|11|few
TGTGCCAGCAGTTCCGAGAATGAGCAGTTCTTC
CASSSENEQFF
>TRBV7-2|TRBD1|TRBJ2-1|13|.
TGTGCCAGCAGCTCAGTGGGGACAGTATTCGAGTTCTTC
CASSSVGTVFEFF
>TRBV29-1|.|TRBJ2-5|12|.
TGCAGCGTTGTAGGCTGGGGAGAGACCCAGTACTTC
CSVVGWGETQYF
>TRBV2|TRBD2|TRBJ2-2|15|.
TGTGCCAGCAGTGATACTAGCGGGAGTTTTGGGGAGCTGTTTTTT
CASSDTSGSFGELFF
>TRBV4-2|TRBD1|TRBJ1-6|16|many
TGTGCCAGCAGCCAAGATCCCGGGACAGGGGGATCACCCCTCCACTTT
CASSQDPGTGGSPLHF
>TRBV10-3|.|TRBJ1-6|16|few
TGTGCCATCAGTGAGTCGAGGGGCTGGGATAATTCACCCCTCCACTTT
CAISESRGWDNSPLHF
>TRBV20-1|.|TRBJ2-1|13|.
TGCAGTGCTAGAGATATAGGGTACCATGAGCAGTTCTTC
CSARDIGYHEQFF
>TRBV7-2|.|TRBJ2-1|13|many
TGTGCCAGCAGCCTTCAACTAGCTAATGAGCAGTTCTTC
CASSLQLANEQFF
>TRBV4-3|TRBD1|TRBJ1-5|15|.
TGCGCCAGCAGCCAGACAACAGGGGGCAATCAGCCCCAGCATTTT
CASSQTTGGNQPQHF
>TRBV28|TRBD1|TRBJ1-2|14|.
TGTGCCAGCAGTAACCGGGACAGGGCTTATGGCTACACCTTC
CASSNRDRAYGYTF